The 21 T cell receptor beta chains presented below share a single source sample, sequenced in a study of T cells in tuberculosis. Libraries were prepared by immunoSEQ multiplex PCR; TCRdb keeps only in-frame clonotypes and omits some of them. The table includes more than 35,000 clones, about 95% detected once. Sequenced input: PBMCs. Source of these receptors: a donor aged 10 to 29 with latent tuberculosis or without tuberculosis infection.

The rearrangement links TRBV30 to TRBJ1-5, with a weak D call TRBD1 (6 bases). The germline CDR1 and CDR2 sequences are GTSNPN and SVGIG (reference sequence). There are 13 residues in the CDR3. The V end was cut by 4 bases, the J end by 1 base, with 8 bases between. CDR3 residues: CAWNRESNQPQHF. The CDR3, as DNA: TGTGCCTGGAACAGGGAGAGCAATCAGCCCCAGCATTTT. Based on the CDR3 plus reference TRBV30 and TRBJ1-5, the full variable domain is SQTIHQWPATLVQPVGSPLSLECTVEGTSNPNLYWYRQAAGRGLQLLFYSVGIGQISSEVPQNLSASRPQDRQFILSSKKLLLSDSGFYLCAWNRESNQPQHFGDGTRLSIL.

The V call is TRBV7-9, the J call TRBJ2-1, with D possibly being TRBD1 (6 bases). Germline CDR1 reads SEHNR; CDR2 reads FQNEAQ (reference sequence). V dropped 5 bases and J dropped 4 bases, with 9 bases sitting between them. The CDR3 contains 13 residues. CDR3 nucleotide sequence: TGTGCCAGCAGCCCCGGACAGTACAATGAGCAGTTCTTC. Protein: CASSPGQYNEQFF.

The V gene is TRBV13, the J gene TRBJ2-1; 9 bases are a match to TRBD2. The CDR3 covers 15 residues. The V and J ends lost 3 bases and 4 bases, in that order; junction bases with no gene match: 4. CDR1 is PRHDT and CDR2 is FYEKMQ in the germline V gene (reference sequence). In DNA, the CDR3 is TGTGCCAGCAGCTTCGACGCGGGAGGGTACAATGAGCAGTTCTTC. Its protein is CASSFDAGGYNEQFF.

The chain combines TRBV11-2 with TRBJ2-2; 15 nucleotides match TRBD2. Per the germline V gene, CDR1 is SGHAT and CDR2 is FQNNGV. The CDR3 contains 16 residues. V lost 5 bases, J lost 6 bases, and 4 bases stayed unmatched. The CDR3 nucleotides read TGTGCCAGCAGCCTCGGACTAGCGGGAGGGGCCGGGGAGCTGTTTTTT. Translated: CASSLGLAGGAGELFF. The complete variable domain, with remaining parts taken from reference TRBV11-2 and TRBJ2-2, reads EAGVAQSPRYKIIEKRQSVAFWCNPISGHATLYWYQQILGQGPKLLIQFQNNGVVDDSQLPKDRFSAERLKGVDSTLKIQPAKLEDSAVYLCASSLGLAGGAGELFFGEGSRLTVL.

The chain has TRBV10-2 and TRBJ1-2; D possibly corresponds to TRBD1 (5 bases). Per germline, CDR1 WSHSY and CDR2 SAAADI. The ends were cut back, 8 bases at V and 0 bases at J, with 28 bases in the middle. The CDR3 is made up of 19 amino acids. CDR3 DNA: TGCGCCAGCCCAGAGAGGAGGGGCAAGGGTAAACGGGCTAACTATGGCTACACCTTC. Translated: CASPERRGKGKRANYGYTF.

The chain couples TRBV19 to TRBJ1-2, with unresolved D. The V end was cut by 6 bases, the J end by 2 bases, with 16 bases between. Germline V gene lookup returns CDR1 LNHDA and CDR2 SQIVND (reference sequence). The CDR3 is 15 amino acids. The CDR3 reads CASSQPYDKNYGYTF. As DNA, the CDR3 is TGTGCCAGTAGCCAACCGTACGACAAGAACTATGGCTACACCTTC.

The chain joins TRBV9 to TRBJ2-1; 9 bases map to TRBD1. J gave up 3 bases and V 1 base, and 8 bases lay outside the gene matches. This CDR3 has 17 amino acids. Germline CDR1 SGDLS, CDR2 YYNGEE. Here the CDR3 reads CASSVLGGQGNYNEQFF. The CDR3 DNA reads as TGTGCCAGCAGCGTACTGGGCGGACAGGGGAACTACAATGAGCAGTTCTTC.

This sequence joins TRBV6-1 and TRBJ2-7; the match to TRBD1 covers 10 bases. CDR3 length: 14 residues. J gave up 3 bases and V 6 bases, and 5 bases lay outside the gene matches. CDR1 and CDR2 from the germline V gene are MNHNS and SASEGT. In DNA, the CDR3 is TGTGCCAGCAGCCGAAGGACAGGGGGCTACGAGCAGTACTTC. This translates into CASSRRTGGYEQYF.

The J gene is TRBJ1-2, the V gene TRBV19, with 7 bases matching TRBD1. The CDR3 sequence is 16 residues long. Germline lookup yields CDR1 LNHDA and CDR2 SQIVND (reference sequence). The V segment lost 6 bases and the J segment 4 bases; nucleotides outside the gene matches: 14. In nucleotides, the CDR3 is TGTGCCAGTAGCCACCCCGGGACAGCTGAAAGCTATGGCTACACCTTC. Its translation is CASSHPGTAESYGYTF.

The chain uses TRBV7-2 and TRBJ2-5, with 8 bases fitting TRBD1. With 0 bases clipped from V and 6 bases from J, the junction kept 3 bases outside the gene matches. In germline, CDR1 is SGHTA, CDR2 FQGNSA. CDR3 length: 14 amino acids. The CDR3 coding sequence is TGTGCCAGCAGCTTAGCCGGGACAGGAAAGACCCAGTACTTC. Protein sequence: CASSLAGTGKTQYF.

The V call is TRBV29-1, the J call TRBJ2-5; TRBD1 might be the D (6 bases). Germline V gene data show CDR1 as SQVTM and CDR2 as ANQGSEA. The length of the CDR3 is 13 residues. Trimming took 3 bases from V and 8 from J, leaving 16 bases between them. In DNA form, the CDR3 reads TGCAGCGTTGATCAGGGGACCCACTACACCCAGTACTTC. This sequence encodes CSVDQGTHYTQYF.

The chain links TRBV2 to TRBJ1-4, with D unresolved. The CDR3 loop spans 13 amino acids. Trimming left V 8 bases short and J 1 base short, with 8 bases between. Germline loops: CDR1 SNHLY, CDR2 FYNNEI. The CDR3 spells CASSAGTNEKLFF. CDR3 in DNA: TGTGCCAGCTCCGCAGGAACTAATGAAAAACTGTTTTTT.

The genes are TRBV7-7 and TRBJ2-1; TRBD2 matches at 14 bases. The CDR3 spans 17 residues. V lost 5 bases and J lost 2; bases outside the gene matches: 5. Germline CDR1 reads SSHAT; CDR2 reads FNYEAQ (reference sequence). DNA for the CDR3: TGTGCCAGCAGCCCCCAGACTAGCGGGAGGGCCTACAATGAGCAGTTCTTC. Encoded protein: CASSPQTSGRAYNEQFF.

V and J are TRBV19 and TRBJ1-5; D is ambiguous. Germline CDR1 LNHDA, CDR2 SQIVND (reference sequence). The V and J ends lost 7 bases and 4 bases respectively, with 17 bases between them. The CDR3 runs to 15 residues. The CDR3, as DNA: TGTGCCAGTATTAGGACGGGAGAATTGAATCAGCCCCAGCATTTT. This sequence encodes CASIRTGELNQPQHF.

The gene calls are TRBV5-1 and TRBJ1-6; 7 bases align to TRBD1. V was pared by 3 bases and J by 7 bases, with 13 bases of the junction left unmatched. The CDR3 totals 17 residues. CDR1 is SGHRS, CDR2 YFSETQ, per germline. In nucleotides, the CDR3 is TGCGCCAGCAGCTCAGTGGGTTTGAGGGGGCCGAATTCACCCCTCCACTTT. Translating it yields CASSSVGLRGPNSPLHF.

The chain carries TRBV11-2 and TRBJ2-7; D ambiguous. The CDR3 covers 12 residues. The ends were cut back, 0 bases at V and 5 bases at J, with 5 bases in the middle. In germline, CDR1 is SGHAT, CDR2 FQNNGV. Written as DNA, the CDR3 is TGTGCCAGCAGCTTAGACACACACGAGCAGTACTTC. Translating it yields CASSLDTHEQYF.

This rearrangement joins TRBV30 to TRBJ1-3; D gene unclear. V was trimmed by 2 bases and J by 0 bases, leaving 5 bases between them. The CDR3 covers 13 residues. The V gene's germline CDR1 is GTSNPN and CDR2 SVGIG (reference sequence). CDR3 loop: CAWSTGSGNTIYF. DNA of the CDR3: TGTGCCTGGAGTACCGGCTCTGGAAACACCATATATTTT.

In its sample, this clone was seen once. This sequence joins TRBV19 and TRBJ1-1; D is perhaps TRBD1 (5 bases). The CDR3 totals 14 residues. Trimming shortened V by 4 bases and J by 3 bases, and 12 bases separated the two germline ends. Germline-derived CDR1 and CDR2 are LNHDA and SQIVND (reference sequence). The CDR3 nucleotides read TGTGCCAGTAGTACCGGGACTAAACACACTGAAGCTTTCTTT. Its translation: CASSTGTKHTEAFF.

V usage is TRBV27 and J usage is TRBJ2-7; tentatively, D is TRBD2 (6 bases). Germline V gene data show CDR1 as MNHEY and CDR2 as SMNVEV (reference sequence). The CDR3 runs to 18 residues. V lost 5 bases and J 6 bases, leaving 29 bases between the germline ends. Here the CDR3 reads CASSPPPSWSGEYGEQYF. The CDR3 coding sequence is TGTGCCAGCAGTCCACCCCCTTCGTGGTCGGGGGAGTACGGCGAGCAGTACTTC.

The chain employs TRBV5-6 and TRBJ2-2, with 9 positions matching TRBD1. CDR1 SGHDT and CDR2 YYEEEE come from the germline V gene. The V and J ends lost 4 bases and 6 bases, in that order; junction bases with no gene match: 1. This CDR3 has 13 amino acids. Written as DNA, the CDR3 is TGTGCCAGCAGCCGACAGGGGGCCGGGGAGCTGTTTTTT. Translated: CASSRQGAGELFF.

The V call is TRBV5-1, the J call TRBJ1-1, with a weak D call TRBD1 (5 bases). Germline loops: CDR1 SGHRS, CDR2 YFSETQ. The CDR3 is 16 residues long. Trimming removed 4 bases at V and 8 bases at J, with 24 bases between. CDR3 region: CASSPTPPSQGGEAFF. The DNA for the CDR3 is TGCGCCAGCAGCCCGACCCCACCTAGTCAGGGTGGGGAAGCTTTCTTT.